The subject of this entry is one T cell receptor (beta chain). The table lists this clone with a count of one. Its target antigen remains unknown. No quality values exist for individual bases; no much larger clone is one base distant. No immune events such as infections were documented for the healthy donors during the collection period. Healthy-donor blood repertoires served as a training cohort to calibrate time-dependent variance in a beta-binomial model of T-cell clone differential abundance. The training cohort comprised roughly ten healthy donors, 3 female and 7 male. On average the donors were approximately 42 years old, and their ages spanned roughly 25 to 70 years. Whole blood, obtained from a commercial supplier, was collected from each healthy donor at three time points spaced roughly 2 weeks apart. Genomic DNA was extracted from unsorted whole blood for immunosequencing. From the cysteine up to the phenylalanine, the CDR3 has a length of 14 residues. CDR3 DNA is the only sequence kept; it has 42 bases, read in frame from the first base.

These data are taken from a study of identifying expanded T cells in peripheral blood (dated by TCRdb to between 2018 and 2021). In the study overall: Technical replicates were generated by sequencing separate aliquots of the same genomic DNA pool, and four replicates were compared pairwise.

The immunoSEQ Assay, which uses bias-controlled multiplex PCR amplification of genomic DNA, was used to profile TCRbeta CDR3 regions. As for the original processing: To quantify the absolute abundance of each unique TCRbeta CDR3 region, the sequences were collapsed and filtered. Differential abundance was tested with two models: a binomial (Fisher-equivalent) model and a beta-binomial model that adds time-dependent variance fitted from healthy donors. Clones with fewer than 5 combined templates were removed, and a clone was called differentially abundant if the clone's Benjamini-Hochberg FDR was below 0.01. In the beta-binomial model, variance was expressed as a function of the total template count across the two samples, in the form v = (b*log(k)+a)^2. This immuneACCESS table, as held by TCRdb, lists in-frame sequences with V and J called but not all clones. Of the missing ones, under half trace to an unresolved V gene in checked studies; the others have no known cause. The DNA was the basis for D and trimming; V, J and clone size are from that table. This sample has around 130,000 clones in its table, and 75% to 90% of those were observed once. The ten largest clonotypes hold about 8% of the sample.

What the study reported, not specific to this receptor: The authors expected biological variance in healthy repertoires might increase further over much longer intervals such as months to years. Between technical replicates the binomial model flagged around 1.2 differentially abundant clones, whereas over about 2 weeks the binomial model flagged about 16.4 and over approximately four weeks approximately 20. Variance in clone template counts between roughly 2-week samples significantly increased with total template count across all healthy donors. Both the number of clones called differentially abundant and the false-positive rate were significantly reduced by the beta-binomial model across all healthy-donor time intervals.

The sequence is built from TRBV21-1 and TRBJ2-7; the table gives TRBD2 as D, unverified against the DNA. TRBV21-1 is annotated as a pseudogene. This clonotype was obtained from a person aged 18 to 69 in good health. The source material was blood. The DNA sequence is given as TGTGCCAGCAGCAAAGGCGGGGGAAACCACGAGCAGTACTTC. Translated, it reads CASSKGGGNHEQYF.